This T cell receptor (beta chain) originates from a study of blood T cell repertoires in COVID-19. Study details: The study drew acute and convalescent COVID-19 samples from the United States, Italy and Spain. T cells, B-cell-depleted T cells, or PBMCs provided the cDNA or gDNA that served as material.

The length of the CDR3 is 14 residues. Trimming stripped 0 bases from V and 5 bases from J, with 10 bases between. Germline V gives CDR1 MRHNA, CDR2 SNTAGT. In the study's own analysis: By means of reference gene primer amplification, nucleated cell counts were estimated. Some clones are missing from TCRdb's copy, which holds only in-frame ones; the method was immunoSEQ multiplex PCR. The V and J calls and clone size are taken from that table; D and trimming were inferred from the DNA. The sample consists of around 210,000 clones, around 80% of them appearing once. The receptor was derived from a woman in her seventies with acute or convalescent COVID-19. The material sequenced was peripheral blood. This chain connects TRBV6-4 to TRBJ1-1; no definite D call. As DNA, the CDR3 is TGTGCCAGCAGTGACTCCTTGGGCGGGACTGAAGCTTTCTTT. It encodes CASSDSLGGTEAFF.